This TCR beta chain was retrieved from a study of immune heterogeneity within non-small cell lung tumors (dated by TCRdb to between 2018 and 2020). A note on the overall study: By histology, the tumors included around 11 non-squamous carcinomas, several squamous cell carcinomas and 1 tumor not otherwise specified. The study combined whole-exome sequencing, RNA-seq and TCR beta repertoire sequencing of multiple spatially distinct regions from each NSCLC tumor to examine intratumoral immune heterogeneity. Binding of neoantigens to the HLA alleles of each patient was predicted with netMHCpan-3.0 for mutant peptides of 8 to 11 amino acids. Transcriptome data were available for just 40 to 50 loci from about 13 patients, whereas TCR repertoire analysis spanned around 58 tumor loci from roughly 16 patients.

Counted from cysteine to phenylalanine, this CDR3 has 15 amino acids. CDR3 DNA is the only sequence kept; it has 45 bases, read in frame from the first base. The germline V gene provides CDR1 KGHSH and CDR2 LQKENI. Genomic DNA was extracted from bulk tumor tissue and used as the TCR template, and around 540 ng gDNA was amplified per sample. During surgery, multiple biopsies were taken from each primary tumor, with sampling sites spaced as far apart as possible within the tumor mass. Patients in the study cohort, which was described as untreated, were newly diagnosed NSCLC cases going through curative surgery. Donors were some 15 newly diagnosed non-small cell lung cancer patients undergoing surgery with curative intent. A couple of independent pathologists examined the resected tumor masses. Only high-quality DNA and RNA samples were carried forward to sequencing. The TCR beta CDR3 region was amplified with a multiplex PCR system whose first round of approximately 10 cycles used 32 V-gene forward primers and 13 J-gene reverse primers. A QIAGEN Multiplex PCR Kit was used for first-round PCR, and the primer sequences were filed in Chinese patent CN105087789A. In a second PCR round, Illumina universal primers were added with the Phusion High-Fidelity PCR Kit. TCR libraries were paired-end sequenced at 151 bp read length on the Illumina HiSeq X Ten platform. On the study's bioinformatics: Cutadapt removed reads without multiplex PCR primers, PEAR merged read pairs, and MiXCR with default settings called CDR3 regions. Repertoire diversity used Shannon entropy, and clonality was computed as one minus Shannon entropy divided by ln of productive unique sequence count. Clonotypes at a frequency of at least 0.5% were defined as dominant or high-frequency T-cell clones. TCRdb trimmed public reads at Q25 via fastp, called clones via MiXCR and kept in-frame beta chains. A single entry per CDR3 protein holds the most common genes and DNA from its merged rows. The V and J calls and clone size are TCRdb's, not the authors'. The table for this sample lists 20,000 to 25,000 distinct CDR3 sequences; 27% of them were counted only once. The top ten hold approximately 3.7% of the sample.

A note on this clonotype: Its antigen is still unknown. With a much larger clone just one base away, this may be a read error.

Points the paper makes about the study in general: For the most part, high-frequency TCR beta clonotypes differed from one individual patient to another. Within a given patient, the same dominant CDR3B clonotypes showed up repeatedly across loci, although different tumor locations also carried unique high-frequency clones. A moderate positive correlation (R approximately 0.31), which was statistically significant, linked local T-cell repertoire clonality to local tumor mutational burden.

Recombination connected TRBV18 to TRBJ1-2; 7 bases in between match TRBD1. The receptor was derived from a man aged 40-49 years with non-small cell lung cancer. Sequencing input: lung tumor tissue. In nucleotide form, the sequence is TGTGCCGGCTCACCAGGGGGGGACCTAAACTATGGCTACACCTTC. Its translation is CAGSPGGDLNYGYTF.